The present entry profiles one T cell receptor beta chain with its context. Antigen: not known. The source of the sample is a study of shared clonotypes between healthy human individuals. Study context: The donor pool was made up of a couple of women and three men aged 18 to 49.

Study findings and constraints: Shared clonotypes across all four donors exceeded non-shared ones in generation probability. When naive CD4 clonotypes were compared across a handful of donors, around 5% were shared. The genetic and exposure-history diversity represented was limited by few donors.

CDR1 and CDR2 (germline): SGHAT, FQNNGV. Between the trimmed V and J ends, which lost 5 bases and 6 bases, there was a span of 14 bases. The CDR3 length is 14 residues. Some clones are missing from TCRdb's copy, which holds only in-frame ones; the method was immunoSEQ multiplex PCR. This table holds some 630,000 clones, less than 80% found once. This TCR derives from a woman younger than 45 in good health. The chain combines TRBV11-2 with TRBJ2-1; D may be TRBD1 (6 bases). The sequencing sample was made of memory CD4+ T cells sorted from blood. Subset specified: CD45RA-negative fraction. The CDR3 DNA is TGTGCCAGCAGCAACCTACAGGGTCCCAATGAGCAGTTCTTC. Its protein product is CASSNLQGPNEQFF. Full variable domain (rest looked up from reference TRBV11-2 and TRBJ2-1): EAGVAQSPRYKIIEKRQSVAFWCNPISGHATLYWYQQILGQGPKLLIQFQNNGVVDDSQLPKDRFSAERLKGVDSTLKIQPAKLEDSAVYLCASSNLQGPNEQFFGPGTRLTVL.